This T cell receptor (beta chain) derives from a study of blood T cell repertoires in COVID-19. Study as a whole: Samples of COVID-19 (acute and convalescent) were obtained from the United States, Italy and Spain.

TCRdb's table, derived via immunoSEQ multiplex PCR, lists solely in-frame clones and lacks some. The table has over 150,000 clones, 86% seen once; the top ten hold 5.5% to 8%. Germline CDR1 reads SGHKS; CDR2 reads YYEKEE (reference sequence). There are 14 residues in the CDR3. The V end was cut by 1 base, the J end by 0 bases, with 8 bases between. V usage is TRBV5-5 and J usage is TRBJ2-7; possible D gene TRBD2, 6 bases. Sequenced material: peripheral blood. The TCR originated in a man aged 45-65 years with active or convalescent COVID-19. The CDR3 region has the DNA TGTGCCAGCAGCTTGAGCGGGCACTCCTACGAGCAGTACTTC. Amino acid sequence: CASSLSGHSYEQYF.